The text below deals with one T cell receptor (beta chain). Its antigen remains unknown. Every isolated RNA sample was fully reverse transcribed, so sequencing captured expressed TCRB transcripts. Measured with immunoSEQ multiplex PCR; TCRdb has only the in-frame clones, and not every one. Among 60,000 or so clones listed, approximately 59% were seen once. The sample originates from a study of beta chain features in type 1 diabetes. Study-level findings and limits: Sampled from patients, naive, central memory and Treg TCRB repertoires appeared more similar than those sampled from healthy donors.

Germline-derived CDR1 and CDR2 are SGHTA and FQGNSA. This CDR3 is built from 15 residues. V shed 4 bases and J shed 0 bases, with 10 bases lying between them. The sequence derives from a young woman in good health. The rearrangement joins TRBV7-2 to TRBJ2-4; D perhaps matches TRBD1 (5 bases). Sequencing used Tregs from blood. CDR3 nucleotide sequence: TGTGCCAGCAGCTCAGACAGACTAGCCAAAAACATTCAGTACTTC. Translation: CASSSDRLAKNIQYF.